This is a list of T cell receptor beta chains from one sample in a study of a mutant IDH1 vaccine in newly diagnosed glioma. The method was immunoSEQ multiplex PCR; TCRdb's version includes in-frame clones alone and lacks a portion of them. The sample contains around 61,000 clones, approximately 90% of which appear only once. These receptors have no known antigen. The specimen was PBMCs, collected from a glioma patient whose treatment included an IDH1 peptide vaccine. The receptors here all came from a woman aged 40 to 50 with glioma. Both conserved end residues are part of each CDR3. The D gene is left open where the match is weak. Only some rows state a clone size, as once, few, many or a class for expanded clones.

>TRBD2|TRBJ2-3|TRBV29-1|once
TGCAGCGTTGAACCAGATGGACTAGGCACAGATACGCAGTATTTT
CSVEPDGLGTDTQYF
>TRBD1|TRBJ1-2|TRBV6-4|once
TGTGCCAGCAGTACGACAGGGACGACCTATGGCTACACCTTC
CASSTTGTTYGYTF
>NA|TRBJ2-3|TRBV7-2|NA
TGTGCCAGCAGCCAGGACTATCTCTCCACAGATACGCAGTATTTT
CASSQDYLSTDTQYF
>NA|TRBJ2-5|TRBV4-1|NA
TGCGCCAGCAGCCAAGCTCTGCGCAACCAAGAGACCCAGTACTTC
CASSQALRNQETQYF
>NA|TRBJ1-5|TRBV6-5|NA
TGTGCCAGCAGCCCCGGAACAAATCAGCCCCAGCATTTT
CASSPGTNQPQHF
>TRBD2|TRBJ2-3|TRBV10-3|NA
TGTGCCATCAGTCTAAGGACTAGCGGAGGAGATACGCAGTATTTT
CAISLRTSGGDTQYF
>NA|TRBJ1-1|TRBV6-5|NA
TGTGCCAGCAGTATCGGGGAGTCCAACACTGAAGCTTTCTTT
CASSIGESNTEAFF
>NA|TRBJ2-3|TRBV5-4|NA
TGTGCCAGCAGCTTGGGAGAAACTAGCCGTCGAACAGATACGCAGTATTTT
CASSLGETSRRTDTQYF
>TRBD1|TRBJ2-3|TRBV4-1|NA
TGCGCCAGCAGCCAAGATTGGAGGACAGGGGTCACAGATACGCAGTATTTT
CASSQDWRTGVTDTQYF
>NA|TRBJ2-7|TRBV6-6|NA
TGTGCCAGCAGTCATCTTGAACCTAACTCCTACGAGCAGTACTTC
CASSHLEPNSYEQYF
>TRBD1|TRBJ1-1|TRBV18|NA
TGTGCCAGCTCACCACCAGACAGGGCGAACACTGAAGCTTTCTTT
CASSPPDRANTEAFF
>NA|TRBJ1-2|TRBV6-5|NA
TGTGCCAGCAGTTACTCGCCAGCCTCTAACTATGGCTACACCTTC
CASSYSPASNYGYTF
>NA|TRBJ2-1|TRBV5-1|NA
TGCGCCAGCAGCTTGGTAACCTCCTACAATGAGCAGTTCTTC
CASSLVTSYNEQFF
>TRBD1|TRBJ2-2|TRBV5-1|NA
TGCGCCAGCGGGGACAGGGTCAACACCGGGGAGCTGTTTTTT
CASGDRVNTGELFF
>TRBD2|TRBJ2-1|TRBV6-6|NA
TGTGCCAGCAGCCGAAGGACTAGCGGGGCTGAGCAGTTCTTC
CASSRRTSGAEQFF
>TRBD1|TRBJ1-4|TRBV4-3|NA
TGCGCCAGCAGCCAAGATCTTGGGGCAGGGGGTGAAAAACTGTTTTTT
CASSQDLGAGGEKLFF
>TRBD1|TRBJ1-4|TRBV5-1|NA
TGCGCCAGCAGCTTGGAGGGGGCCCCTAATGAAAAACTGTTTTTT
CASSLEGAPNEKLFF
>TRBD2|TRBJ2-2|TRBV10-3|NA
TGTGCCATCAGTGGGTTTAGGACTAGCGAAAACACCGGGGAGCTGTTTTTT
CAISGFRTSENTGELFF
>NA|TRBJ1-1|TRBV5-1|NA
TGCGCCAGCAGTAGAGGAGCCGGGTCGGCTGAAGCTTTCTTT
CASSRGAGSAEAFF
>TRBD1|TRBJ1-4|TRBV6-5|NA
TGTGCCAGCAGTTCGGGACAGGGAAATGAAAAACTGTTTTTT
CASSSGQGNEKLFF
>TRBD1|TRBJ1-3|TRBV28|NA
TGTGCCAGCAGTAACGACAGGGCTGGAAACACCATATATTTT
CASSNDRAGNTIYF
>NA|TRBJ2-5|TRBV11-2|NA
TGTGCCAGCAGCTTATACAGCCAAGAGACCCAGTACTTC
CASSLYSQETQYF
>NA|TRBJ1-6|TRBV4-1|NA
TGCGCCAGCAGCCAAGATCTGGGGCGGGATAATTCACCCCTCCACTTT
CASSQDLGRDNSPLHF
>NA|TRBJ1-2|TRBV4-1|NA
TGCGCCAGCAGTCCCGGGGGACGCTATGGCTACACCTTC
CASSPGGRYGYTF
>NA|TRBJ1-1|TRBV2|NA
TGTGCCAGCAGTGAATGGGGCACTGAAGCTTTCTTT
CASSEWGTEAFF
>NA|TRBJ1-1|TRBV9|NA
TGTGCCAGCAGCGCAGGGAACCTGAACACTGAAGCTTTCTTT
CASSAGNLNTEAFF
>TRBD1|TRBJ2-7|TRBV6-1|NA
TGTGCCAGCAGTGAAATTGGACAGGCCCCCCTAGGGCAGTACTTC
CASSEIGQAPLGQYF
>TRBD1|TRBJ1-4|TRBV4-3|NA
TGCGCCAGCAGCCAGGGGACAGGGGATGAAAAACTGTTTTTT
CASSQGTGDEKLFF
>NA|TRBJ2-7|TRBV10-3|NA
TGTGCCATCAGTGAGTCAGGATTTACGGGAGCTAACGAGCAGTACTTC
CAISESGFTGANEQYF
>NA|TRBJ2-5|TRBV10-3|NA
TGTGCCATCAGTGAAGATTGGCGGACCCAGTACTTC
CAISEDWRTQYF
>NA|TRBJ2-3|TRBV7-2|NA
TGTGCCAGCAGCTCCTCATCCCGGGGGACAGATACGCAGTATTTT
CASSSSSRGTDTQYF
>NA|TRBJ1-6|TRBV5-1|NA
TGCGCCAGCAGCTCAGCAGGGGTGGGGGGTTCACCCCTCCACTTT
CASSSAGVGGSPLHF
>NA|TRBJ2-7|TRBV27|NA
TGTGCCAGCAGTTCTGGGATCGGTTCCTACGAGCAGTACTTC
CASSSGIGSYEQYF
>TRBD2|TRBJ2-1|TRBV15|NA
TGTGCCACCAGCAGAGGGCTAGCGGTTGGCTACAATGAGCAGTTCTTC
CATSRGLAVGYNEQFF
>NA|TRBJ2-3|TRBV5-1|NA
TGCGCCAGCAGCTTCCTTGGGAGCACAGATACGCAGTATTTT
CASSFLGSTDTQYF
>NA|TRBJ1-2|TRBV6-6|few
TGTGCCAGCAGCTGGTCGGCTAGAGATGGCTACACCTTC
CASSWSARDGYTF
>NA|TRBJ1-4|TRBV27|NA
TGTGCCAGCAGTTTAACGCCGTGGCCGGGCAATGAAAAACTGTTTTTT
CASSLTPWPGNEKLFF
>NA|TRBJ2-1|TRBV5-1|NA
TGCGCCAGCAGCAGGACGACTGGAAGCTCCTACAATGAGCAGTTCTTC
CASSRTTGSSYNEQFF
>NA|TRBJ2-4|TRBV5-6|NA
TGTGCCAGCAGCTTGGGTGTTAGCGGTAGTGGTTACTTC
CASSLGVSGSGYF
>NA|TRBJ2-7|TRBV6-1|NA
TGTGCCAGCAGTGACCTAGGGAAGGGGCCGCCCTACGAGCAGTACTTC
CASSDLGKGPPYEQYF